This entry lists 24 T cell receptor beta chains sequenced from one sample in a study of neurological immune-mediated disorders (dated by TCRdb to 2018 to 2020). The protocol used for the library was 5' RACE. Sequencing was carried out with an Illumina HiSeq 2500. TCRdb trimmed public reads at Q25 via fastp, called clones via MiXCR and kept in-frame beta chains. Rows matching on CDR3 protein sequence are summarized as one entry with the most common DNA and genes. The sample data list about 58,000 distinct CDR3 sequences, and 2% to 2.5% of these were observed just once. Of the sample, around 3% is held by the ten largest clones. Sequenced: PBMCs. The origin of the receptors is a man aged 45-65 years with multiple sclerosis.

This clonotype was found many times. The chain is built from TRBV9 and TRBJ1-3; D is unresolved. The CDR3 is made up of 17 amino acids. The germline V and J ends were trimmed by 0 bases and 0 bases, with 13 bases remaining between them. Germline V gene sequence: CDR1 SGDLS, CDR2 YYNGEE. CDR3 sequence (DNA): TGTGCCAGCAGCGTAGCAGGTCGGGAACTCTCTGGAAACACCATATATTTT. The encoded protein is CASSVAGRELSGNTIYF.

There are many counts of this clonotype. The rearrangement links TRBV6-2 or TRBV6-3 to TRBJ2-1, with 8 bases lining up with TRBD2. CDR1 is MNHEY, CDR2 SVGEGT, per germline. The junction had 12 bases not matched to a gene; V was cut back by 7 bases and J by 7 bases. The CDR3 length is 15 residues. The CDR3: CASKTSGGRGNEQFF. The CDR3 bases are TGTGCCAGCAAAACCTCGGGGGGGCGGGGAAATGAGCAGTTCTTC.

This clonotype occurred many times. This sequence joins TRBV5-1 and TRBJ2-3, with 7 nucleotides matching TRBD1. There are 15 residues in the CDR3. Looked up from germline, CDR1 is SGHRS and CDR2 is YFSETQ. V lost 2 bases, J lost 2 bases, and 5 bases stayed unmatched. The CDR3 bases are TGCGCCAGCAGCTTCAGGGACAGTACCACAGATACGCAGTATTTT. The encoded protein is CASSFRDSTTDTQYF.

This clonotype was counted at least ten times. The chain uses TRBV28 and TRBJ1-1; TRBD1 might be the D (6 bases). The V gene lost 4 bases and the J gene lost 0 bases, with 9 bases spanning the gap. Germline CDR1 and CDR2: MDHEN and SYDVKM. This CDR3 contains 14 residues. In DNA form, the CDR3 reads TGTGCCAGCAGTTCAGGGGCGTTGAACACTGAAGCTTTCTTT. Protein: CASSSGALNTEAFF.

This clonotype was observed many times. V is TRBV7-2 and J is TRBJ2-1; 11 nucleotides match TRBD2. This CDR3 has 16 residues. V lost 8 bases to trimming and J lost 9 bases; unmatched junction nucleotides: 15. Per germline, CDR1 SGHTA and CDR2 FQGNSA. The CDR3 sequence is CASSPRGLAGGSEQFF. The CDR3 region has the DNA TGTGCCAGCTCCCCTAGGGGGCTAGCGGGGGGAAGTGAGCAGTTCTTC. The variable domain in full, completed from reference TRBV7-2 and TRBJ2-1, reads GAGVSQSPSNKVTEKGKDVELRCDPISGHTALYWYRQSLGQGLEFLIYFQGNSAPDKSGLPSDRFSAERTGGSVSTLTIQRTQQEDSAVYLCASSPRGLAGGSEQFFGPGTRLTVL.

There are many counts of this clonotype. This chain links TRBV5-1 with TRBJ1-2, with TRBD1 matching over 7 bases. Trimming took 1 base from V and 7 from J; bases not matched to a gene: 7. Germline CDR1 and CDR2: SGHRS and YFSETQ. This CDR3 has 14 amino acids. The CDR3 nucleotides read TGCGCCAGCAGCTTGACGAGACAGGGCGGTGGCTACACCTTC. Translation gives CASSLTRQGGGYTF.

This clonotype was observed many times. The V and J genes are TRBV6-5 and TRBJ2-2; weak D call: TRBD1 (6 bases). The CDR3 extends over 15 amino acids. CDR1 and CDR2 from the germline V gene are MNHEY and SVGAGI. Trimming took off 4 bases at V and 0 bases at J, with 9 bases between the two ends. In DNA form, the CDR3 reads TGTGCCAGCAGTTGGGACACCGCGAACACCGGGGAGCTGTTTTTT. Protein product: CASSWDTANTGELFF.

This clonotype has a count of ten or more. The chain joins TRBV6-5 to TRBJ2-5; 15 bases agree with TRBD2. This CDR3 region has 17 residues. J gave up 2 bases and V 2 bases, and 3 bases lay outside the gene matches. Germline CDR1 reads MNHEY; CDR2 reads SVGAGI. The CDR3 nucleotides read TGTGCCAGCAGTTACGGGACTAGCGGGGGGCGACAAGAGACCCAGTACTTC. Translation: CASSYGTSGGRQETQYF.

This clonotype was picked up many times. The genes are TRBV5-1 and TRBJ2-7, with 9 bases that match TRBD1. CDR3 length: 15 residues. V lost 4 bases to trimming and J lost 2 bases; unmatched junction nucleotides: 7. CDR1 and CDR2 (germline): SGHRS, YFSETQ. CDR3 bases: TGCGCCAGCAGCCCGGGCGGGACAGGGACCTACGAGCAGTACTTC. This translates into CASSPGGTGTYEQYF.

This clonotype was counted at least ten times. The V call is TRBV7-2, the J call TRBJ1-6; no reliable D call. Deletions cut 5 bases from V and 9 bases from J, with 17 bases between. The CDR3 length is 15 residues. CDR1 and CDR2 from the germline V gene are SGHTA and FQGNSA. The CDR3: CASSLGEAGASPLHF. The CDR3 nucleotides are TGTGCCAGCAGCCTCGGGGAGGCCGGTGCTTCACCCCTCCACTTT.

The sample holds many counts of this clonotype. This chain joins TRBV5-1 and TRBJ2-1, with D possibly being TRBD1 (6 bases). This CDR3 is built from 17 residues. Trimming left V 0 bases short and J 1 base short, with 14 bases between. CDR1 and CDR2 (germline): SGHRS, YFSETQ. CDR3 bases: TGCGCCAGCAGCTTGGCCAACGGACAGAAATCCTACAATGAGCAGTTCTTC. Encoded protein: CASSLANGQKSYNEQFF.

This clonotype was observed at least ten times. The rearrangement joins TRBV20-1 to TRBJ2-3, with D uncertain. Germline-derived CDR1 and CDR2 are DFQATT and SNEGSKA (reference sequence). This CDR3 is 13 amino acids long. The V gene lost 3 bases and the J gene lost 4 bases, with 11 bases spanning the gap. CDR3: CSARTPVSDTQYF. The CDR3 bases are TGCAGTGCTAGGACACCCGTATCAGATACGCAGTATTTT.

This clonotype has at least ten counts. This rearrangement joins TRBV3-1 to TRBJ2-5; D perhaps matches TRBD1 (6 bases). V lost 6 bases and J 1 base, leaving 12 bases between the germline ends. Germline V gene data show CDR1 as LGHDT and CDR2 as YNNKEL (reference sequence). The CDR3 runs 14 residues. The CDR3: CASRQQGLQETQYF. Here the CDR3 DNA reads TGTGCCAGCAGACAACAGGGCCTCCAAGAGACCCAGTACTTC.

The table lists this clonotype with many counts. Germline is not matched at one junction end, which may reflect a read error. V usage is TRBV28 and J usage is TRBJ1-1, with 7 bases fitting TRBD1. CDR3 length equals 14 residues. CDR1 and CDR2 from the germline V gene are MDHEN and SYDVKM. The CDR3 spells CASSPDRSTRSFVF. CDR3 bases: TGTGCCAGCAGTCCGGACAGGAGTACCCGAAGCTTTGTCTTT.

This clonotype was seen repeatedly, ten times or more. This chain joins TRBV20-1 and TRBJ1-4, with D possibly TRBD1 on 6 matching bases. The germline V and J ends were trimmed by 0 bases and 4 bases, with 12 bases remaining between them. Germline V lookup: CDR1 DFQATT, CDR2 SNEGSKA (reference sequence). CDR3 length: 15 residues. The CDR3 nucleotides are TGCAGTGCTAGAGACGACAGGACCCATAATGAAAAACTGTTTTTT. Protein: CSARDDRTHNEKLFF.

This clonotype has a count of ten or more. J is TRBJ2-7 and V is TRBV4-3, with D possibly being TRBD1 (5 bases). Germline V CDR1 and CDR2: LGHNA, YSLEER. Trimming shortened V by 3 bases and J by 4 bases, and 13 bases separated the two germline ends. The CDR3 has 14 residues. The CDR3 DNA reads TGCGCCAGCAGCCATTCTCAGGGTGTTTACGAGCAGTACTTC. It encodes CASSHSQGVYEQYF.

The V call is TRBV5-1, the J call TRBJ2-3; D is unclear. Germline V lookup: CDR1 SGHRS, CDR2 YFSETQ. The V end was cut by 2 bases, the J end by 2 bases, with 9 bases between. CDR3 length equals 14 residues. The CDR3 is CASSLGRYTDTQYF. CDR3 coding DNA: TGCGCCAGCAGCTTAGGACGCTACACAGATACGCAGTATTTT.

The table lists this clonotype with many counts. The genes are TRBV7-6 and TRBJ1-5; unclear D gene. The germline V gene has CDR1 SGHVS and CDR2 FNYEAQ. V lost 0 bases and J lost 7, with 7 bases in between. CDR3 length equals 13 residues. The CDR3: CASSLAQDQPQHF. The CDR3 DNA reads TGTGCCAGCAGCTTAGCTCAGGACCAGCCCCAGCATTTT. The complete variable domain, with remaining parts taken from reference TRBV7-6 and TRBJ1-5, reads GAGVSQSPRYKVTKRGQDVALRCDPISGHVSLYWYRQALGQGPEFLTYFNYEAQQDKSGLPNDRFSAERPEGSISTLTIQRTEQRDSAMYRCASSLAQDQPQHFGDGTRLSIL.

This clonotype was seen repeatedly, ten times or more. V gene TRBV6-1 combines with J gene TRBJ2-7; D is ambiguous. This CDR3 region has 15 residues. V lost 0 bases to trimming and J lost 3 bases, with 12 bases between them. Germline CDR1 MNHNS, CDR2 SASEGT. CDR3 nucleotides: TGTGCCAGCAGTGAAGCACGGCAGGCGAACTACGAGCAGTACTTC. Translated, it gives CASSEARQANYEQYF.

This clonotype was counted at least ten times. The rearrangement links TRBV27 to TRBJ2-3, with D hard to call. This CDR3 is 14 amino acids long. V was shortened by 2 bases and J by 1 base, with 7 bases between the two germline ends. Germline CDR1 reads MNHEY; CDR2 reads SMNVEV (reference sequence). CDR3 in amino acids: CASSLTLRTDTQYF. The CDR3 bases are TGTGCCAGCAGTTTAACCCTTCGCACAGATACGCAGTATTTT.

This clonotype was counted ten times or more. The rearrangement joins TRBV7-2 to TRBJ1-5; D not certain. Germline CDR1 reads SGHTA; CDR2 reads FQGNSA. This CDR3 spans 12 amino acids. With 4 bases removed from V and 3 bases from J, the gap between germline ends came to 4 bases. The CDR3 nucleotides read TGTGCCAGCAGCTCCTACAATCAGCCCCAGCATTTT. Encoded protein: CASSSYNQPQHF.

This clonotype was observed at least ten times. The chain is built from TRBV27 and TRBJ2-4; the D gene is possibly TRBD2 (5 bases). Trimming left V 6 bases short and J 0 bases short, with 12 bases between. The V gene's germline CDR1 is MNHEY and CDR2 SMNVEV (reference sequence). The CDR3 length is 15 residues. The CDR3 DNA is TGTGCCAGCAGCCTATCGGGGTCAGCCAAAAACATTCAGTACTTC. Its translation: CASSLSGSAKNIQYF.

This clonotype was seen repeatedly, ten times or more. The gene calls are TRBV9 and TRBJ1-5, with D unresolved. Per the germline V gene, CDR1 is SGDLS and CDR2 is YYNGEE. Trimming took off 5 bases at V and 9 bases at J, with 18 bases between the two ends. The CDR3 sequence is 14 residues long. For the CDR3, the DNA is TGTGCCAGCAGTGCTAACCCAGATCGAGCGCCCCAGCATTTT. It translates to CASSANPDRAPQHF.

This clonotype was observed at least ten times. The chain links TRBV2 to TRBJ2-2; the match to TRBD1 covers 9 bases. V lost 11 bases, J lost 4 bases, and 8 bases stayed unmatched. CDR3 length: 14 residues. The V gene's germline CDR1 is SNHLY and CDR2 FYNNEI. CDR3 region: CAGDRTGVTGELFF. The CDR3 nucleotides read TGTGCCGGCGACCGGACAGGGGTCACCGGGGAGCTGTTTTTT.